Below, one T cell receptor (beta chain) is given with its context. The antigen remains undetermined. The sample comes from a study of PD-L1 blockade in urothelial cancer. Findings and limits, study-wide: Pretreatment blood TCR clonality under the median forecast improved survival.

Urothelial carcinoma in patients was locally advanced or metastatic. Assay used: immunoSEQ multiplex PCR; TCRdb lists only in-frame clones, some missing. The data contain approximately 24,000 clones, 75% to 90% of them singletons. Trimming stripped 6 bases from V and 7 bases from J, with 13 bases between. This CDR3 is 12 amino acids long. Germline V gene sequence: CDR1 SGHDT, CDR2 YYEEEE. The sequencing used PBMCs, collected around atezolizumab (anti-PD-L1) treatment. The chain uses TRBV5-6 and TRBJ1-1; D unresolved. The receptor was derived from a man aged 55-75 years with urothelial cancer. For the CDR3, the DNA is TGTGCCAGCATTGGGGAGGGAGTTGAAGCTTTCTTT. Translation gives CASIGEGVEAFF.